This T cell receptor (beta chain) emerged from a study of post-analysis software for immune sequencing data. As for this clonotype: Antigen unknown.

Broader study findings: Compared with controls, patients had more of roughly five TRBV segments, including TRBV5-6, TRBV5-1 and TRBV20-1.

TCR beta cDNA libraries had unique molecular identifiers. One entry per CDR3 protein, called by TCRdb with MiXCR from the PCR reads. The profile shows approximately 730,000 distinct CDR3 sequences, 25% to 30% of them singletons. CDR3 size: 13 residues. V was clipped by 5 bases and J by 6 bases; unmatched bases: 7. The germline V gene encodes CDR1 DFQATT and CDR2 SNEGSKA (reference sequence). The TCR sequence derives from a girl aged 10 to 17 with multiple sclerosis. The genes are TRBV20-1 and TRBJ1-2; 9 nucleotides align to TRBD1. The sample was blood. The CDR3 is CSAPRDRVNGYTF. CDR3 sequence (DNA): TGCAGTGCTCCCCGGGACAGGGTCAATGGCTACACCTTC.